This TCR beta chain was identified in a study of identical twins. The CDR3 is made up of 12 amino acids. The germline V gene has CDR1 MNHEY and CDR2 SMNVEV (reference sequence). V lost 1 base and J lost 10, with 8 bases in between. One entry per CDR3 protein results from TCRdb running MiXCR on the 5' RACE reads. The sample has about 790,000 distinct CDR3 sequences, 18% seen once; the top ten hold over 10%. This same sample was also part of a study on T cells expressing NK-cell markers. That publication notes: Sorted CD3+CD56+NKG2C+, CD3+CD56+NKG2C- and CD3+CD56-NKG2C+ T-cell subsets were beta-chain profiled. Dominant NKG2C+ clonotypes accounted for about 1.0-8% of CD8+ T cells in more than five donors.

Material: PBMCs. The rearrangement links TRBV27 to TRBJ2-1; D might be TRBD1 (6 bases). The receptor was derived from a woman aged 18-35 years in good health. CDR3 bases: TGTGCCAGCAGTTTATGGGGGACAGAGCAGTTCTTC. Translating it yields CASSLWGTEQFF.